This T cell receptor (beta chain) is drawn from a study of human T cells and chemical hapten exposure. Specified time point: patch test 3, about 24 weeks after DPC sensitization. Treatment: therapeutic diphenylcyclopropenone sensitization with weekly scalp DPC. Sequencing started from total RNA isolated from unfractionated whole blood. General observations from the study: Once DPC sensitization occurred, TCRs above 1 in 1000 frequency showed no change.

This CDR3 is built from 15 residues. V shed 8 bases and J shed 13 bases, with 26 bases lying between them. CDR1 MNHEY and CDR2 SMNVEV come from the germline V gene (reference sequence). MiXCR, applied by TCRdb to the RACE reads, yields one record per CDR3 protein. This repertoire shows 150,000 to 200,000 distinct CDR3 sequences, about 25% found once; its top ten account for over 2%. Note on this clonotype: Antigen unknown.

This receptor was identified in a woman in her forties with alopecia areata. Some clones in this sample may be carry-over from other donors' samples. The source was whole blood, collected in connection with sensitization to the hapten diphenylcyclopropenone (DPC). The chain is built from TRBV27 and TRBJ1-4, with D unclear. The CDR3 is CASGSGARRREALFF. CDR3 in DNA: TGTGCCAGCGGGTCTGGCGCACGTCGGCGGGAGGCACTGTTTTTT.